The present TCR beta chain was sequenced within a study of somatic mutations in cytotoxic T cells in rheumatoid arthritis. General study points: Patients with rheumatoid arthritis did not differ significantly from age-matched healthy controls in CD8+ T-cell clonality.

The CDR3 runs to 17 residues. Trimming removed 1 base from V and 1 base from J, with 15 bases in between. CDR1 SNHLY and CDR2 FYNNEI come from the germline V gene. With regard to this clone: Antigen unknown.

TCRdb keeps only in-frame clones here, not all; method: immunoSEQ multiplex PCR. The sample yields 3,000 to 4,000 clones, about 94% seen once. Purity of the CD4+ and CD8+ cells, isolated by positive magnetic bead selection, was checked by flow cytometry. The specimen was CD8+ T cells sorted from blood. The chain combines TRBV2 with TRBJ2-3; maybe TRBD2 (5 bases). This TCR was recovered from a woman aged 60-75 years with rheumatoid arthritis. Here the CDR3 reads CASSEGGSADGTDTQYF. The DNA for the CDR3 is TGTGCCAGCAGTGAAGGTGGCTCAGCGGATGGCACAGATACGCAGTATTTT.